This TCR beta chain comes out of a study of T cells in Graves' hyperthyroidism and ophthalmopathy. V was pared by 3 bases and J by 6 bases, with 21 bases between. The CDR3 is 16 amino acids. The germline V gene has CDR1 DFQATT and CDR2 SNEGSKA (reference sequence). Amplification targeted TCR beta CDR3 regions from RNA transcripts. The HTBI primer set served for first-round RT-PCR of the TCR CDR3. TCRdb processed the multiplex PCR reads anew with MiXCR; each CDR3 protein has one entry. This sample carries about 570,000 distinct CDR3 sequences, around 42% of them seen once, and the ten largest clones take under 20%.

This rearrangement joins TRBV20-1 to TRBJ2-1; D perhaps matches TRBD1 (5 bases). The sample taken for sequencing was peripheral blood or thyroid tissue (not recorded which). This TCR derives from an adult woman with Graves' disease, either hyperthyroidism or ophthalmopathy (not recorded which). As DNA, the CDR3 is TGCAGTGCTAGTGGGGCAAGGGCCAGATCGTTCAATGAGCAGTTCTTC. This encodes CSASGARARSFNEQFF.